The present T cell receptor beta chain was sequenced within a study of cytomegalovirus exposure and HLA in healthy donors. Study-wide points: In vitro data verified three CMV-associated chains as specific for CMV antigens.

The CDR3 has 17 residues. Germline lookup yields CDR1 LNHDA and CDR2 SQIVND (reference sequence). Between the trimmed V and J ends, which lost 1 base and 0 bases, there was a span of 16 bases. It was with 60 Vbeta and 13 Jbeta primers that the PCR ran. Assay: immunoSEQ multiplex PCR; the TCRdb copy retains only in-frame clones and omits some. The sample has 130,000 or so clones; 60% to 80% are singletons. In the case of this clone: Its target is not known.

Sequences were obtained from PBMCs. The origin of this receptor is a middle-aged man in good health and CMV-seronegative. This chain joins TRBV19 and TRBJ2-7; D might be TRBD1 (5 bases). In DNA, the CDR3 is TGTGCCAGTAGTATAGCCCTGACAGACTCAAGCTCCTACGAGCAGTACTTC. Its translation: CASSIALTDSSSYEQYF.